The sequence of this T cell receptor beta chain was determined in a study of cytomegalovirus exposure and HLA in healthy donors (dated by TCRdb to 2017 to 2019). Broadly, across the study: According to an earlier analysis of several hundred of the donors, roughly 180 million T cells yielded 117 million unique TCR beta sequences and roughly 280 Gb of sequence data. An early release that covered fewer than 750 HLA-typed donors contained about 290 gigabases of sequencing data and around 80 million unique TCR sequences. Of the 300 to 500 genotyped donors, 65% to 90% were placed in the genetic ancestry cluster associated with self-reported Caucasian donors. The study aimed to test whether cataloging public T cell receptors could reveal signatures of past pathogen exposure. The T cell repertoires of 666 subjects were profiled by immunosequencing and related to cytomegalovirus serostatus. In addition to the first cohort of approximately 650 subjects, a separate validation cohort of 120 different subjects was used. High-throughput TCR immunosequencing, statistical association of individual TCRs with disease status, and machine learning were combined to predict cytomegalovirus infection status. In a later analysis, previously published TCR beta repertoires from 600 to 850 donors were re-analyzed and high-resolution HLA genotyping was added so that TCR occurrence patterns could be studied. The later analysis used no new phenotypic data to find candidate immune exposures, relying instead on TCR beta sequences and their occurrence across donors. In an earlier analysis of roughly 540 of the donors, high-throughput TCR beta sequencing was used to judge whether each TCR beta V gene segment behaved as functional or pseudogenic. Donor age, sex, ethnicity and CMV serostatus were compiled alongside the repertoire data. In a later genetic analysis, genome-wide SNP genotypes for about 55% of the roughly 670 donors were used, and that subset was treated as a discovery cohort. All discovery cohort repertoires had been generated on a single sequencing platform. HLA typing included class I and class II loci at four-digit resolution. The number of typed donors differed by locus: roughly 620-630 for A, B, C, DRB1 and DQB1; some 500 for DQA1; approximately 600 for DPA1; and about 450 for DPB1. Because of strong linkage in the cohort, five DR-DQ haplotypes were treated as single units for association and clustering. On average, approximately 250,000 unique TCR beta nucleotide sequences were sequenced per donor among about 400 genotyped donors of the cohort, with 15% to 20% of those sequences being non-productive. The study at large found these results: The earlier analysis of 450 to 700 of the donors excluded 15 to 20 rarely observed V segments, including chromosome 9 orphons, because counts were too low. A cluster of highly shared sequence variants was judged likely to represent a technical artifact of the sequencing pipeline. The presence/absence analyses assumed that sequencing depth was roughly uniform across donors, and that assumption may not be true. A later analysis found that most CMV-associated TCR beta chains appeared HLA-restricted, with HLA associations seemingly driven largely by CMV exposure. In an earlier analysis of more than 500 of the donors, most TCR beta V segments appeared in productive rearrangements about 87% or about 30% of the time, broadly matching IMGT annotations. According to a later analysis, TCR association rates differed among HLA loci, with DRB1 alleles showing the most associated TCRs and HLA-C alleles showing the fewest. While some public TCRs were present in many individuals, most TCR sequences turned up only very rarely across donors. The classifier was reported to diagnose cytomegalovirus status with high specificity and sensitivity in both the original cohort and the validation cohort. A further reported finding was that TCR beta sequences accurately predicted the HLA-A and HLA-B alleles for most subjects in the first cohort. Compared with the approximately 670-donor mean, donors in an Asian-associated ancestry cluster had fewer N-insertions in productive TCRs, according to a later genetic analysis. V-gene and J-gene trimming of TCR beta chains was associated with a missense DCLRE1C variant in a later genetic analysis, and the association was replicated in an independent cohort. When HLA alleles, especially DR and DQ, strongly co-occurred, attributing TCR associations to individual alleles was difficult. Specific HLA alleles were associated with 15,000 to 20,000 TCR beta sequences at a false discovery rate of 0.05 in a later analysis. Correlated functional status among segregating V segments might be attributable to linkage disequilibrium, but an unknown experimental factor could not be ruled out. In a later analysis, HLA-associated TCR beta chains were found to be more clonally expanded and to have lower generation probabilities than equally common non-associated chains. The 87-base-pair reads could not distinguish some IMGT-functional V segments, including TRBV6-2 and TRBV6-3, so those segments were excluded. Only TCR beta chains were sequenced in this cohort, and the absence of alpha or paired-chain data limited detectable features. Because some donors lacked HLA typing at each locus, the association tests relied only on the typed subset. The study gave a list of under 200 TCR beta chains associated with cytomegalovirus. For the cohort, immune exposure information was limited to CMV serostatus. It was suggested by the authors that the approach could potentially be generalized to other disease states and immunological phenotypes. In vitro tests confirmed that a few of the cytomegalovirus-associated TCR beta chains recognize cytomegalovirus antigens. A later analysis reported that several top co-occurrence clusters appeared linked to parvovirus B19, influenza, CMV and Epstein-Barr virus.

CDR1 and CDR2 are drawn from the germline V gene: MDHEN, SYDVKM. V loses 8 bases at its end and J loses 4 bases; junction bases beyond the gene matches: 0. Its CDR3 holds 11 amino acids, cysteine through phenylalanine. The entry retains the CDR3 DNA only, 33 bases that are in frame from base 1. The cohort was made up of roughly 670 healthy bone marrow donors. At the time of sampling, all cohort members were nominally healthy, though unrecorded immune exposures were likely present. The donor was CMV seronegative and was included in the group of 352 seronegative cohort members. A peripheral blood sample was collected from each donor, and TCR beta sequencing was performed on peripheral blood mononuclear cells. The Qiagen DNeasy Blood Extraction Kit was used to extract genomic DNA from the blood cell samples. Library prep was done by the immunoSEQ multiplex PCR assay. For the multiplex PCR, a mixture combining 60 forward primers for TCR Vbeta segments and 13 reverse primers for TCR Jbeta segments was used. The CDR3 region of rearranged TCR beta genes was amplified from genomic DNA by a multiplex PCR assay. On the Illumina HiSeq System, the amplified TCR beta libraries were sequenced as 87-base-pair reads. The source study handled its data this way. A later analysis counted approximately 84 million unique TCR beta chains across the 600 to 850 repertoires, and 9 million to 14 million of these chains were shared by at least two donors. Raw reads were error-corrected and collapsed into unique sequences with a nearest-neighbor algorithm that merged closely related sequences to remove PCR and sequencing errors. CDR3 sequences were aligned to IMGT reference sequences to assign V, D and J gene segments. For a sequence to be retained, a match of at least six nucleotides was required to both a V gene segment and a J gene segment. A rearrangement counted as productive if the CDR3 had no stop codons and remained in frame with V and J, and every other rearrangement counted as non-productive. CDR3 was defined by IMGT convention, running from the second conserved V-encoded cysteine to the conserved J-encoded phenylalanine. The earlier analysis of 587 of the donors excluded any sequence lacking an unambiguous match to a single V gene segment. An earlier analysis of over 450 of the donors classified V segments as functional when productive rearrangements were above 56.7% and as segregating when the standard deviation between donors was above 5%. A statistical classification framework was built to diagnose cytomegalovirus status from the catalog of TCR beta chain sequences. In a later analysis, TCR nucleotide sequences were compared against IMGT/GENE-DB human TR gene sequences so that V and J genes could be assigned. A later analysis assigned CDR3 sequences and most-parsimonious VDJ recombination scenarios with the TCRdist pipeline. A later analysis defined each TCR beta chain by its CDR3 amino acid sequence plus V-gene family, and excluded reads lacking a unique V-gene family. As a way to deal with suspected cross-contamination and a sequencing artifact, a later analysis dropped under 600 nucleotide sequences that were highly shared and had low generation probability. A later analysis calculated a clonal expansion index for each public chain from normalized within-repertoire ranks of inferred template counts. Generation probabilities in a later analysis came from a VDJ recombination model fitted to out-of-frame rearrangements, and those results were checked against IGoR. Hypergeometric tests were used in a later analysis to score TCR-TCR, TCR-HLA and TCR-CMV co-occurrence, with a repertoire-size bias correction applied to the TCR pairs. False discovery rates were estimated in a later analysis by permuting HLA or CMV assignments 20 times. In a later analysis, co-occurring TCRs were grouped using DBSCAN, and TCRdist sequence similarity was added for clustering within HLA-allele-positive subsets. Repertoires with fewer than 30,000 or more than 120,000 public chains, plus five repertoires with anomalous nucleotide sharing, were excluded from co-occurrence clustering. TCRdb took this table from immuneACCESS and kept in-frame rearrangements with V and J called. Such tables lack part of the clones; where checked against another copy, unresolved V genes explain under half of the gap, and the rest is unexplained. V, J and clone size are those of that table, while D and trimming were read from the DNA. Recorded for this sample are roughly 180,000 clones; roughly 82% of them occurred a single time. The ten top clones hold roughly 1.4% of the sample.

In the case of this clone: Its specific antigen is unknown. Nothing much larger sits one base from this clone, and base qualities are not available.

Sequencing used PBMCs. The V gene is TRBV28 and the J gene is TRBJ1-2; TRBD1 matches 8 bases in the middle. The sequence derives from a man aged 40-50 years in good health and CMV-seronegative. The CDR3 protein: CASGTGYGYTF. The DNA sequence follows: TGTGCCAGCGGGACAGGCTATGGCTACACCTTC.